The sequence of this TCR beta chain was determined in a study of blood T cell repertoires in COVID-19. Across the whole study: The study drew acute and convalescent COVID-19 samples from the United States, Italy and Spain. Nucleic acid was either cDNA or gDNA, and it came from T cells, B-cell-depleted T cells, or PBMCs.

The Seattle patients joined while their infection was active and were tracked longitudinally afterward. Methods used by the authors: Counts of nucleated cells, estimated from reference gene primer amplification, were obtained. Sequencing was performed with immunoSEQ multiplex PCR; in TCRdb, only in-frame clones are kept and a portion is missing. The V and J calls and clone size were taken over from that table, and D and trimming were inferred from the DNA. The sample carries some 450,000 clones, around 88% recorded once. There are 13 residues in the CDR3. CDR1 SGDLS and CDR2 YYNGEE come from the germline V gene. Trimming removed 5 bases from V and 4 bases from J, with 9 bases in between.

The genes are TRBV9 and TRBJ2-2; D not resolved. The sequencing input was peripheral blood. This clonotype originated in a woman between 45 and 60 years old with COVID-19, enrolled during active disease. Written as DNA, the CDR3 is TGTGCCAGCAGACTAAGACTCACCGGGGAGCTGTTTTTT. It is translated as CASRLRLTGELFF. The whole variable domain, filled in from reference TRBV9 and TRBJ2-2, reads DSGVTQTPKHLITATGQRVTLRCSPRSGDLSVYWYQQSLDQGLQFLIQYYNGEERAKGNILERFSAQQFPDLHSELNLSSLELGDSALYFCASRLRLTGELFFGEGSRLTVL.